The present T cell receptor (beta chain) was sequenced within a study of T cells in localized non-small cell lung cancer. Study outcomes and limitations: Uninvolved adjacent lung had higher T cell clonality than tumor and all other tissues.

Trimming left V 4 bases short and J 5 bases short, with 5 bases between. CDR3 size: 11 residues. CDR1 and CDR2 from the germline V gene are MGHDK and SYGVNS. As concerns this clone: The antigen is not known.

Profiling relied on immunoSEQ multiplex PCR, and the TCRdb table lists in-frame clones only, not all of them. This table holds 23,000 or so clones, 65% to 85% found once. This rearrangement joins TRBV25-1 to TRBJ2-5; D gene uncertain. This TCR derives from a man aged 40-75 years with stage II lung adenocarcinoma. The starting material was PBMCs, obtained before any cancer treatment. The CDR3 protein is CASSVTETQYF. The CDR3 coding sequence is TGTGCCAGCAGTGTAACCGAGACCCAGTACTTC.